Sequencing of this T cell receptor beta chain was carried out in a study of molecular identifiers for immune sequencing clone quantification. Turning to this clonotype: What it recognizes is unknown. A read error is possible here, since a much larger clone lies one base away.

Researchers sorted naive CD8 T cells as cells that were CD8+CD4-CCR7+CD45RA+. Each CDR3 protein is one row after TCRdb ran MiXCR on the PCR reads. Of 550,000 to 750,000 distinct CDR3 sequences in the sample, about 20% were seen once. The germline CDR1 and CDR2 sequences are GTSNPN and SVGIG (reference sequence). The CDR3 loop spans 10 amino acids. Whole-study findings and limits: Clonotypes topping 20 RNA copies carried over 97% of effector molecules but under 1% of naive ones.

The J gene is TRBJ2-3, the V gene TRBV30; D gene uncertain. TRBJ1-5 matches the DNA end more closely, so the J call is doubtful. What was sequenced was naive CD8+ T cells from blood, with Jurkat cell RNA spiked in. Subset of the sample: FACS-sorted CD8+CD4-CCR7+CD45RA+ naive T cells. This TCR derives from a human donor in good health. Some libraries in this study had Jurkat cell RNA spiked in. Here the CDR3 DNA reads TGTGCCTGGAGTGTAGATACGCAGCATTTT. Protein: CAWSVDTQHF.